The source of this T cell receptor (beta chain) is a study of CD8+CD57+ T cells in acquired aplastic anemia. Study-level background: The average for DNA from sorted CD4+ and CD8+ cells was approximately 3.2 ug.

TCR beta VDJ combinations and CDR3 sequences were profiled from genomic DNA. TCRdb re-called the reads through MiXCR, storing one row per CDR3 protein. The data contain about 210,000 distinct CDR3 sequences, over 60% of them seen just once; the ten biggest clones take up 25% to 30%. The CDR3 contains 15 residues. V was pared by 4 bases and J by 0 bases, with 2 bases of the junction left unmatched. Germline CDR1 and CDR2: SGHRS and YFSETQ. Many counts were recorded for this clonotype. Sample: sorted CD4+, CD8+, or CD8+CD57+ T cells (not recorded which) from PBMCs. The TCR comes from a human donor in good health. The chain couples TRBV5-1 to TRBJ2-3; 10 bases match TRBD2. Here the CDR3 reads CASSPSGGSTDTQYF. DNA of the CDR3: TGCGCCAGCAGCCCTAGCGGGGGAAGCACAGATACGCAGTATTTT.